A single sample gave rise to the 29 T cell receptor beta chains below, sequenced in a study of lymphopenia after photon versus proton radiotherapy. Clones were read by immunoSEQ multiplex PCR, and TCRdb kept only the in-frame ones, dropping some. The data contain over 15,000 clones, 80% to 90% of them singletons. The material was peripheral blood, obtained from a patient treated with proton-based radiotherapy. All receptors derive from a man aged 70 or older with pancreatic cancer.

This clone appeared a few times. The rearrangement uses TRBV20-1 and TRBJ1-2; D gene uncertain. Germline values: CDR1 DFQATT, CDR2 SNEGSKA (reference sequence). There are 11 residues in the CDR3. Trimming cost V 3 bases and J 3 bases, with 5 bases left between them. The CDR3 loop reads CSARQDYGYTF. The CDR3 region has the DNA TGCAGTGCTAGGCAGGACTATGGCTACACCTTC.

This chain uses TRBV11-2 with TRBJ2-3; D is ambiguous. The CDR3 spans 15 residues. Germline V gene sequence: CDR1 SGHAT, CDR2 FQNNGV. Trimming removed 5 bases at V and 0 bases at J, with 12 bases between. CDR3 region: CASSGFVRSTDTQYF. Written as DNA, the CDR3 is TGTGCCAGCAGCGGCTTTGTGCGGAGCACAGATACGCAGTATTTT.

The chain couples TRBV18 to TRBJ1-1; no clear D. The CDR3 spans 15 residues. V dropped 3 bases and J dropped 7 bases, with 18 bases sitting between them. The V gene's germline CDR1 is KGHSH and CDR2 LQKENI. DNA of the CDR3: TGTGCCAGCTCACCGTCGTTGATGCAGGAGAGTGAAGCTTTCTTT. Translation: CASSPSLMQESEAFF. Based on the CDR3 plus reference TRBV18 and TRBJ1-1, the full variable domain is NAGVMQNPRHLVRRRGQEARLRCSPMKGHSHVYWYRQLPEEGLKFMVYLQKENIIDESGMPKERFSAEFPKEGPSILRIQQVVRGDSAAYFCASSPSLMQESEAFFGQGTRLTVV.

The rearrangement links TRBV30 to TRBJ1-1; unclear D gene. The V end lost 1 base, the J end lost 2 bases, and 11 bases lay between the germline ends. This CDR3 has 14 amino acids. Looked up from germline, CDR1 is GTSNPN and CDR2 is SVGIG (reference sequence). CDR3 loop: CAWSAAGRNTEAFF. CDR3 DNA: TGTGCCTGGAGTGCGGCCGGCAGAAACACTGAAGCTTTCTTT.

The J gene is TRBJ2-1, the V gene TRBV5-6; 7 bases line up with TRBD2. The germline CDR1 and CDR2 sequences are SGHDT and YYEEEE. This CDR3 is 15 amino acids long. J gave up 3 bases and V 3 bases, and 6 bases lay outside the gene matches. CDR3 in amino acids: CASSYRGLVYNEQFF. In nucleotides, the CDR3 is TGTGCCAGCAGCTATCGTGGACTAGTCTACAATGAGCAGTTCTTC. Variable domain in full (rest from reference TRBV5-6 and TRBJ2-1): DAGVTQSPTHLIKTRGQQVTLRCSPKSGHDTVSWYQQALGQGPQFIFQYYEEEERQRGNFPDRFSGHQFPNYSSELNVNALLLGDSALYLCASSYRGLVYNEQFFGPGTRLTVL.

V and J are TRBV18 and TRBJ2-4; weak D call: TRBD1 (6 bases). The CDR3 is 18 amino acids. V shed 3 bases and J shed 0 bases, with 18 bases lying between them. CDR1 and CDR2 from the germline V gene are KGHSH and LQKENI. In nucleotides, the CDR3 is TGTGCCAGCTCACCGAACAAGCCCACAGGGCTAGCCAAAAACATTCAGTACTTC. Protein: CASSPNKPTGLAKNIQYF.

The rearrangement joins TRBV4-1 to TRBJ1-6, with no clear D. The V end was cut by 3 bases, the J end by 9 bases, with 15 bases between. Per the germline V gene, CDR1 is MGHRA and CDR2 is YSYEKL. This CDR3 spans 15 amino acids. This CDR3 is CASSQWTVGLSPLHF. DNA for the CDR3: TGCGCCAGCAGCCAGTGGACCGTTGGCCTTTCACCCCTCCACTTT.

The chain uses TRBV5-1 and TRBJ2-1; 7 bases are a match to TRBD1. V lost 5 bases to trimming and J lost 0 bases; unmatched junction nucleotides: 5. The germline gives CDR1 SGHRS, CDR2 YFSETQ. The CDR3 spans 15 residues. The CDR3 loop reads CASRRDSDSYNEQFF. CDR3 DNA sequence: TGCGCCAGCAGACGGGACAGCGACTCCTACAATGAGCAGTTCTTC.

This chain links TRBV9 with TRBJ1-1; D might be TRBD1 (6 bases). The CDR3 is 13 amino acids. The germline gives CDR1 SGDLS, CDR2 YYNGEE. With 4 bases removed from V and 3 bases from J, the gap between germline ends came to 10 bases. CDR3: CASSYQGHTEAFF. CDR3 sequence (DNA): TGTGCCAGCAGCTACCAGGGGCACACTGAAGCTTTCTTT.

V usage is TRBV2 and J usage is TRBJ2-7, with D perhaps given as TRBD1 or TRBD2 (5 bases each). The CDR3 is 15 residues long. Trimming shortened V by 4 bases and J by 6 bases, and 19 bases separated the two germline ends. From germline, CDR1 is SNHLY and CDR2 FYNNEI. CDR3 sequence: CASSAGQLSLGEQYF. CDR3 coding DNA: TGTGCCAGCAGTGCGGGGCAGTTGTCGTTAGGCGAGCAGTACTTC.

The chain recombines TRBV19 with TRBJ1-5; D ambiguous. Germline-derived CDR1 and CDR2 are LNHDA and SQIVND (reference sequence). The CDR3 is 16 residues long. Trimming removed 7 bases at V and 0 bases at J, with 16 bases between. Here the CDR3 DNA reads TGTGCCAGTAACTCAAGGGTGGACTATAGCAATCAGCCCCAGCATTTT. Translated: CASNSRVDYSNQPQHF.

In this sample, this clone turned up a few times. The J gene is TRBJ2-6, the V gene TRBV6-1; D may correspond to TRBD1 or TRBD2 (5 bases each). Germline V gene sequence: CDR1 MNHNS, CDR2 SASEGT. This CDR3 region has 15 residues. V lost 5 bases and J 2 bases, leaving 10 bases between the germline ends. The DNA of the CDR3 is TGTGCCAGCAGTACCGGGGCCACTGGGGCCAACGTCCTGACTTTC. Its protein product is CASSTGATGANVLTF.

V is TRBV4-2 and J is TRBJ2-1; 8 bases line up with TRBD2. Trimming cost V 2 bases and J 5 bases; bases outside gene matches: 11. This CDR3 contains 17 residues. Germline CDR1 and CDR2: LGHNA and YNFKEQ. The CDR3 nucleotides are TGTGCCAGCAGCCAATTATCAGGGTTCGGGGGGGACAATGAGCAGTTCTTC. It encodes CASSQLSGFGGDNEQFF.

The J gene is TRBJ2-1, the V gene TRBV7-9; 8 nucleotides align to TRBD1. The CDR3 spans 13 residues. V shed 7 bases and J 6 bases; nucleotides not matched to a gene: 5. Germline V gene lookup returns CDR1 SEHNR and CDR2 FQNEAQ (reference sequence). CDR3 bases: TGTGCCAGCAAGGGACAGGCCGGCAATGAGCAGTTCTTC. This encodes CASKGQAGNEQFF.

The CDR3 DNA reads TGTGCCAGCAGGGACGAGGGACACGGGAACACTGAAGCTTTCTTT. It translates to CASRDEGHGNTEAFF. The chain combines TRBV2 with TRBJ1-1; tentatively, D is TRBD1 (6 bases). Trimming shortened V by 6 bases and J by 1 base, and 15 bases separated the two germline ends. CDR1 and CDR2 (germline): SNHLY, FYNNEI. This CDR3 contains 15 residues.

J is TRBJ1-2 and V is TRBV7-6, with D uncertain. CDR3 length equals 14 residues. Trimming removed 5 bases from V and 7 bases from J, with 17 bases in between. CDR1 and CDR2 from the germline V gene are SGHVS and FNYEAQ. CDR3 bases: TGTGCCAGCAGCCCCGCGGGTCCAAACGGTGGCTACACCTTC. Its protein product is CASSPAGPNGGYTF.

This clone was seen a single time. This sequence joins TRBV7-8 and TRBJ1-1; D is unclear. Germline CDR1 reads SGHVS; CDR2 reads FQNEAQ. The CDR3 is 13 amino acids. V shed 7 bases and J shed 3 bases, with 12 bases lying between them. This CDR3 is CASILGRDTEAFF. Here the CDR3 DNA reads TGTGCCAGCATCCTTGGCCGGGACACTGAAGCTTTCTTT.

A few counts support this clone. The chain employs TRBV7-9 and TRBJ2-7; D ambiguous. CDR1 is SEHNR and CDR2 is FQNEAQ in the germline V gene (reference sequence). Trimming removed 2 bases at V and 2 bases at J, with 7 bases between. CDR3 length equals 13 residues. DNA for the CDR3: TGTGCCAGCAGCTTACAGCAGACCTACGAGCAGTACTTC. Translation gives CASSLQQTYEQYF. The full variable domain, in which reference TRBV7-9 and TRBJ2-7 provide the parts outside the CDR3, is DTGVSQNPRHKITKRGQNVTFRCDPISEHNRLYWYRQTLGQGPEFLTYFQNEAQLEKSRLLSDRFSAERPKGSFSTLEIQRTEQGDSAMYLCASSLQQTYEQYFGPGTRLTVT.

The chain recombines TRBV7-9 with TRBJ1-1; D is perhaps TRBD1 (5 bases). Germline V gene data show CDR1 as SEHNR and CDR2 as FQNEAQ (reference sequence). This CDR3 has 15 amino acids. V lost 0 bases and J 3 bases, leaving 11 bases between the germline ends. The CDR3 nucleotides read TGTGCCAGCAGCTTAGCGTATCGAGGGGACACTGAAGCTTTCTTT. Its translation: CASSLAYRGDTEAFF.

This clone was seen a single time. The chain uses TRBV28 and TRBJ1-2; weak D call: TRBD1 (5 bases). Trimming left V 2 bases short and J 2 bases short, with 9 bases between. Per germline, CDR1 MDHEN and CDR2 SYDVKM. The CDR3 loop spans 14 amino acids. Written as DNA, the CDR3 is TGTGCCAGCAGTTTAGGGACCGTGAACTATGGCTACACCTTC. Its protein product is CASSLGTVNYGYTF.

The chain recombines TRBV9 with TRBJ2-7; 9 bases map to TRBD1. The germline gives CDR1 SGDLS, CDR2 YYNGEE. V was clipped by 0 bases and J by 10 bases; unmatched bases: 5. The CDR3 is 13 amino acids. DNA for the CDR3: TGTGCCAGCAGCGTAGTAGGGACAGGGCCACAGTACTTC. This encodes CASSVVGTGPQYF.

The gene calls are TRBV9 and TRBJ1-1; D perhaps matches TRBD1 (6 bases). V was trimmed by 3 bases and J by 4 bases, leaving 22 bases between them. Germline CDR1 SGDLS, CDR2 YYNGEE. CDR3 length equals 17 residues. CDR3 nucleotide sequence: TGTGCCAGCAGCGCCGGTTTGGGGGCCGGGAGGGTCACTGAAGCTTTCTTT. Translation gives CASSAGLGAGRVTEAFF.

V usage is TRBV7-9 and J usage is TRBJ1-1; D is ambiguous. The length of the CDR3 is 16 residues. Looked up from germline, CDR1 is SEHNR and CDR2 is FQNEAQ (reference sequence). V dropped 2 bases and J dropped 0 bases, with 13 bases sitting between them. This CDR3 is CASSLLPAAMNTEAFF. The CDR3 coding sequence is TGTGCCAGCAGCTTACTTCCAGCCGCGATGAACACTGAAGCTTTCTTT.

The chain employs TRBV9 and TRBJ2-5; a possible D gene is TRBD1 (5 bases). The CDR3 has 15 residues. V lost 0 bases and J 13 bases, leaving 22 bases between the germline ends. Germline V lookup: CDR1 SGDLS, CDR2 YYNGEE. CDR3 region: CASSVESRGRAVMYF. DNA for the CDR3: TGTGCCAGCAGCGTAGAAAGTAGGGGCCGTGCTGTGATGTACTTC.

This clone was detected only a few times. In DNA form, the CDR3 reads TGTGCCTGGAGTGTCCAGGGCGAGCAGCCCCAGCATTTT. Its protein is CAWSVQGEQPQHF. The chain has TRBV30 and TRBJ1-5; maybe TRBD1 (5 bases). V was trimmed by 0 bases and J by 7 bases, leaving 10 bases between them. Germline-derived CDR1 and CDR2 are GTSNPN and SVGIG (reference sequence). CDR3 size: 13 residues.

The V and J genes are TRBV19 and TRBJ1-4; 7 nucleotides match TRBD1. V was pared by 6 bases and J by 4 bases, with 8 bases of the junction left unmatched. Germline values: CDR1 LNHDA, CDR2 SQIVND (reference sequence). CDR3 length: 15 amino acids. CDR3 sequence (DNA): TGTGCCAGTAGCACGGGGACAGCCTATAATGAAAAACTGTTTTTT. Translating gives CASSTGTAYNEKLFF. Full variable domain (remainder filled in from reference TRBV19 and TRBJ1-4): DGGITQSPKYLFRKEGQNVTLSCEQNLNHDAMYWYRQDPGQGLRLIYYSQIVNDFQKGDIAEGYSVSREKKESFPLTVTSAQKNPTAFYLCASSTGTAYNEKLFFGSGTQLSVL.

The CDR3 DNA is TGTGCCAGTAGCACCACCGCCGGGGTTTCTGGCTACACCTTC. This codes for CASSTTAGVSGYTF. The chain has TRBV19 and TRBJ1-2; D is unclear. Per the germline V gene, CDR1 is LNHDA and CDR2 is SQIVND (reference sequence). The V gene lost 6 bases and the J gene lost 7 bases, with 18 bases spanning the gap. This CDR3 is 14 amino acids long.

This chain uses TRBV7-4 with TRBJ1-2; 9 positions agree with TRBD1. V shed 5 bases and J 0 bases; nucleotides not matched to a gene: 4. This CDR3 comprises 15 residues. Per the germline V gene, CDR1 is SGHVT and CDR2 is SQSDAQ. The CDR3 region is CASSQGTGSNYGYTF. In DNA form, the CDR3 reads TGTGCCAGCAGCCAAGGGACAGGGTCTAACTATGGCTACACCTTC. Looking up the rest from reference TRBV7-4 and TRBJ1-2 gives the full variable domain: GAGVSQSPRYKVAKRGRDVALRCDSISGHVTLYWYRQTLGQGSEVLTYSQSDAQRDKSGRPSGRFSAERPERSVSTLKIQRTEQGDSAVYLCASSQGTGSNYGYTFGSGTRLTVV.

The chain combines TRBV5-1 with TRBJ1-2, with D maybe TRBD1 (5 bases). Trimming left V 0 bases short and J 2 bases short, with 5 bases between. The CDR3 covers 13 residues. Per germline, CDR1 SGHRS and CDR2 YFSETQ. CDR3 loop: CASSLGQNYGYTF. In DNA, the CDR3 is TGCGCCAGCAGCTTGGGACAGAACTATGGCTACACCTTC.